These 21 T cell receptor beta chains share one sample of origin, sequenced in a study of CD8+ T cells in alopecia areata. Extraction and reverse transcription of RNA yielded cDNA as the sequencing template. TCRdb's table, derived via immunoSEQ multiplex PCR, lists solely in-frame clones and lacks some. The sample carries more than 200,000 clones, around two fifths recorded once. Treatment described: oral pan-JAK inhibitor, 5-10 mg twice daily. The starting material was CD4+ T cells sorted from blood, obtained at approximately week 39, from a patient treated with tofacitinib. All receptors come from a human donor with alopecia areata.

This clone was seen more than once but under ten times. The V gene is TRBV7-9, the J gene TRBJ2-5, with D unclear. The CDR3 consists of 13 residues. Trimming took off 1 base at V and 5 bases at J, with 8 bases between the two ends. CDR1 is SEHNR and CDR2 is FQNEAQ in the germline V gene (reference sequence). This CDR3 is CASSLVDTETQYF. The CDR3 DNA is TGTGCCAGCAGCTTAGTCGACACCGAGACCCAGTACTTC.

The V gene is TRBV4-1, the J gene TRBJ2-5, with TRBD2 as a possible D gene (5 bases). Trimming cost V 2 bases and J 5 bases, with 18 bases left between them. CDR3 length: 16 amino acids. CDR1 is MGHRA, CDR2 YSYEKL, per germline. DNA of the CDR3: TGCGCCAGCAGCCAACGCCGGGAAACCAATTGGGAGACCCAGTACTTC. Amino acid sequence: CASSQRRETNWETQYF.

The chain employs TRBV4-2 and TRBJ2-6; D uncertain. The CDR3 has 16 amino acids. Germline assignment: CDR1 LGHNA and CDR2 YNFKEQ. Trimming took 0 bases from V and 2 from J, leaving 8 bases between them. This chain's CDR3 is CASSQDRQAGANVLTF. The CDR3 DNA sequence: TGTGCCAGCAGCCAAGATCGCCAGGCTGGGGCCAACGTCCTGACTTTC.

J is TRBJ1-1 and V is TRBV30, with TRBD1 matching over 9 bases. The V segment lost 3 bases and the J segment 4 bases; nucleotides outside the gene matches: 6. The CDR3 extends over 14 amino acids. From germline, CDR1 is GTSNPN and CDR2 SVGIG (reference sequence). The CDR3 protein is CAWRKGQGVTEAFF. CDR3 bases: TGTGCCTGGAGAAAGGGACAGGGAGTCACTGAAGCTTTCTTT.

This clone has only a few counts. V usage is TRBV28 and J usage is TRBJ2-1; D gene unclear. The CDR3 totals 12 residues. With 0 bases removed from V and 11 bases from J, the gap between germline ends came to 8 bases. In germline, CDR1 is MDHEN, CDR2 SYDVKM. CDR3 amino acids: CASSLWVGKQFF. The CDR3 DNA reads as TGTGCCAGCAGTTTATGGGTTGGCAAGCAGTTCTTC. Variable domain in full (rest from reference TRBV28 and TRBJ2-1): DVKVTQSSRYLVKRTGEKVFLECVQDMDHENMFWYRQDPGLGLRLIYFSYDVKMKEKGDIPEGYSVSREKKERFSLILESASTNQTSMYLCASSLWVGKQFFGPGTRLTVL.

The chain recombines TRBV29-1 with TRBJ1-3, with D uncertain. CDR3 length equals 14 residues. V was pared by 5 bases and J by 0 bases, with 11 bases between. Germline assignment: CDR1 SQVTM and CDR2 ANQGSEA. CDR3 nucleotides: TGCAGCGTTAGAACGGGAAGCTCTGGAAACACCATATATTTT. Translation: CSVRTGSSGNTIYF.

The chain employs TRBV20-1 and TRBJ2-5; D is undetermined. V was clipped by 6 bases and J by 2 bases, with 7 bases between them. Looked up from germline, CDR1 is DFQATT and CDR2 is SNEGSKA (reference sequence). The CDR3 extends over 11 amino acids. The CDR3 reads CSAASQETQYF. The DNA for the CDR3 is TGCAGTGCCGCGTCTCAAGAGACCCAGTACTTC.

This chain uses TRBV10-2 with TRBJ1-2, with 10 bases lining up with TRBD1. The CDR3 extends over 14 amino acids. After removal of 8 bases from V and 0 bases from J, the junction contained 3 bases not matched to a gene. The germline gives CDR1 WSHSY, CDR2 SAAADI. Here the CDR3 reads CASAGTGANYGYTF. CDR3 in DNA: TGCGCCAGCGCGGGGACAGGGGCTAACTATGGCTACACCTTC.

This chain joins TRBV19 and TRBJ2-7; maybe TRBD2 (6 bases). The CDR3 has 18 amino acids. V was clipped by 0 bases and J by 2 bases, with 20 bases between them. Germline V CDR1 and CDR2: LNHDA, SQIVND (reference sequence). CDR3 region: CASSIDREPGGVAYEQYF. The CDR3 DNA reads TGTGCCAGTAGTATAGATCGGGAGCCAGGCGGGGTAGCCTACGAGCAGTACTTC.

This clone ranks as medium-sized. V and J are TRBV7-3 and TRBJ2-3; 9 nucleotides agree with TRBD2. This CDR3 contains 16 residues. V lost 5 bases and J lost 5; bases outside the gene matches: 11. The germline V gene has CDR1 SGHTA and CDR2 FQGTGA. CDR3 region: CASSPPPSGAQDTQYF. CDR3 sequence (DNA): TGTGCCAGCAGCCCTCCTCCTAGCGGGGCCCAAGATACGCAGTATTTT.

CDR3 residues: CASSGLVVFF. The CDR3 coding sequence is TGTGCCAGCAGCGGTCTTGTGGTGTTTTTT. V is TRBV7-2 and J is TRBJ2-2; no definite D call. V lost 5 bases and J 15 bases, leaving 10 bases between the germline ends. Germline V gene sequence: CDR1 SGHTA, CDR2 FQGNSA. CDR3 length equals 10 residues.

In its sample, this clone was seen a few times. The chain uses TRBV29-1 and TRBJ2-5; 7 positions agree with TRBD1. Germline V CDR1 and CDR2: SQVTM, ANQGSEA. V dropped 7 bases and J dropped 4; count of bases not matched to a gene: 3. The CDR3 spans 11 residues. CDR3 in DNA: TGCAGCGGACACAGGGGAGAGACCCAGTACTTC. It translates to CSGHRGETQYF.

V gene TRBV30 combines with J gene TRBJ2-3, with 10 bases fitting TRBD2. The CDR3 contains 14 residues. Per germline, CDR1 GTSNPN and CDR2 SVGIG (reference sequence). In DNA form, the CDR3 reads TGTGCGGGGAGGGCTAGCGGGGGAACAGATACGCAGTATTTT. It specifies CAGRASGGTDTQYF.

The table lists this clone with a few counts. The V call is TRBV7-9, the J call TRBJ2-7; D call uncertain. The CDR3 has 16 residues. CDR1 SEHNR and CDR2 FQNEAQ come from the germline V gene (reference sequence). V lost 2 bases and J lost 0, with 14 bases in between. Here the CDR3 DNA reads TGTGCCAGCAGCTTATTGGGCGGAGCCAGCTCCTACGAGCAGTACTTC. Encoded protein: CASSLLGGASSYEQYF.

The V and J genes are TRBV7-3 and TRBJ1-1; 9 positions agree with TRBD1. The CDR3 has 14 amino acids. V lost 3 bases, J lost 1 base, and 0 bases stayed unmatched. Germline lookup yields CDR1 SGHTA and CDR2 FQGTGA. The CDR3 region has the DNA TGTGCCAGCAGCTTGGGACAGGGGAACACTGAAGCTTTCTTT. Its translation: CASSLGQGNTEAFF.

This clone came up a few times. V usage is TRBV7-8 and J usage is TRBJ2-7; 7 bases fit TRBD2. CDR3 length equals 14 residues. V lost 0 bases to trimming and J lost 3 bases; unmatched junction nucleotides: 2. Looked up from germline, CDR1 is SGHVS and CDR2 is FQNEAQ. CDR3 in amino acids: CASSLAGGVYEQYF. In DNA, the CDR3 is TGTGCCAGCAGCTTAGCGGGAGGGGTCTACGAGCAGTACTTC.

This chain connects TRBV30 to TRBJ1-2; D is unresolved. The ends were cut back, 0 bases at V and 8 bases at J, with 16 bases in the middle. Germline CDR1 and CDR2: GTSNPN and SVGIG (reference sequence). CDR3 size: 14 residues. CDR3 nucleotides: TGTGCCTGGAGTGTAAGTGTGGGGTCGGTCGGCTACACCTTC. Amino acids: CAWSVSVGSVGYTF.

The chain is built from TRBV9 and TRBJ2-3; a possible D gene is TRBD1 (6 bases). The CDR3 runs to 15 residues. CDR1 and CDR2 from the germline V gene are SGDLS and YYNGEE. Deletions cut 4 bases from V and 0 bases from J, with 12 bases between. The CDR3 region is CASSRGQTSTDTQYF. CDR3 nucleotides: TGTGCCAGCAGCAGAGGACAGACCAGCACAGATACGCAGTATTTT.

This rearrangement joins TRBV4-1 to TRBJ2-7; 10 bases match TRBD1. V trimming: 2 bases; J trimming: 4 bases; junction bases outside the gene matches: 8. The CDR3 sequence is 16 residues long. Germline CDR1 is MGHRA and CDR2 is YSYEKL. CDR3 in amino acids: CASSQSPGQGLYEQYF. The CDR3, as DNA: TGCGCCAGCAGCCAAAGTCCGGGACAGGGGTTGTACGAGCAGTACTTC.

This rearrangement joins TRBV30 to TRBJ2-1; the D gene is possibly TRBD1 (5 bases). The germline V and J ends were trimmed by 3 bases and 7 bases, with 22 bases remaining between them. Germline V gene data show CDR1 as GTSNPN and CDR2 as SVGIG (reference sequence). This CDR3 comprises 16 residues. The CDR3 DNA is TGTGCCTGGAGGAGTAATACAGGTATCTCGAGGAATGAGCAGTTCTTC. This codes for CAWRSNTGISRNEQFF.

This clone has only a few counts. The CDR3 sequence is CSAAGQPVGGYTF. CDR3 coding DNA: TGCAGCGCCGCAGGACAGCCGGTGGGCGGCTACACCTTC. The chain is built from TRBV29-1 and TRBJ1-2, with D possibly being TRBD1 (6 bases). V was trimmed by 7 bases and J by 8 bases, leaving 20 bases between them. This CDR3 is 13 amino acids long. The V gene's germline CDR1 is SQVTM and CDR2 ANQGSEA.